Following are 17 T cell receptor beta chains from one sample sequenced in a study of blood T cells in healthy people across ages. A sample-barcoded 5' primer and a J-beta primer mix were used in a second PCR of about 6 to 11 cycles. TCRdb analysed the 5' RACE reads with MiXCR anew, one entry per CDR3 protein. Among hundreds of thousands of distinct CDR3 sequences listed, 52% were seen once. Sequencing used blood. These TCRs come from a woman of 80 years or more in good health.

The chain links TRBV27 to TRBJ2-1; 11 positions agree with TRBD2. V was clipped by 4 bases and J by 5 bases; unmatched bases: 7. Germline assignment: CDR1 MNHEY and CDR2 SMNVEV (reference sequence). The CDR3 has 16 residues. Here the CDR3 reads CASSSPGTSGNNEQFF. DNA of the CDR3: TGTGCCAGCAGTTCACCCGGGACTAGCGGAAACAATGAGCAGTTCTTC.

This chain joins TRBV11-2 and TRBJ1-2; no clear D. Germline-derived CDR1 and CDR2 are SGHAT and FQNNGV. The ends were cut back, 0 bases at V and 8 bases at J, with 10 bases in the middle. The CDR3 has 13 residues. The CDR3 region is CASSLERSGGYTF. CDR3 coding DNA: TGTGCCAGCAGCTTAGAGCGGAGTGGGGGCTACACCTTC. Complete variable domain (other parts from reference TRBV11-2 and TRBJ1-2): EAGVAQSPRYKIIEKRQSVAFWCNPISGHATLYWYQQILGQGPKLLIQFQNNGVVDDSQLPKDRFSAERLKGVDSTLKIQPAKLEDSAVYLCASSLERSGGYTFGSGTRLTVV.

The sample holds many counts of this clonotype. The chain has TRBV20-1 and TRBJ2-3, with TRBD1 matching over 7 bases. Germline V gene lookup returns CDR1 DFQATT and CDR2 SNEGSKA (reference sequence). CDR3 size: 17 residues. Trimming took 0 bases from V and 0 from J; bases not matched to a gene: 9. This CDR3 is CSARELPGTASTDTQYF. The CDR3 region has the DNA TGCAGTGCTAGAGAGCTTCCTGGGACAGCCAGCACAGATACGCAGTATTTT.

V usage is TRBV6-2 or TRBV6-3 and J usage is TRBJ2-3, with 8 bases that match TRBD2. Trimming at V came to 2 bases and at J to 6 bases, leaving 16 bases not matched to a gene. Germline CDR1 is MNHEY and CDR2 is SVGEGT. The CDR3 length is 18 residues. CDR3 residues: CASSYRWDRGGPSDTQYF. The CDR3 DNA reads as TGTGCCAGCAGTTACAGATGGGACCGCGGGGGGCCCTCGGATACGCAGTATTTT.

This chain links TRBV5-4 with TRBJ2-4; 11 nucleotides align to TRBD1. Trimming removed 3 bases from V and 1 base from J; junction bases left unmatched: 3. This CDR3 comprises 16 residues. Germline loops: CDR1 SGHNT, CDR2 YYREEE (reference sequence). CDR3 loop: CASSSGQGAAKNIQYF. The CDR3 DNA follows: TGTGCCAGCAGCTCCGGACAGGGGGCGGCCAAAAACATTCAGTACTTC.

This clonotype came up once. The chain has TRBV12-3 or TRBV12-4 and TRBJ1-2; the D gene is possibly TRBD1 (6 bases). The CDR3 is made up of 13 amino acids. V shed 7 bases and J shed 7 bases, with 16 bases lying between them. The CDR3 DNA follows: TGTGCCAGCACCCCAGGGGATAAATCTGGCTACACCTTC. As protein: CASTPGDKSGYTF.

This chain connects TRBV21-1 to TRBJ2-3; the table gives TRBD2 as D, unverified against the DNA. TRBV21-1 is reported as a pseudogene. This CDR3 comprises 17 residues. The DNA of the CDR3 is TGTGCCCCCCGGACTAGCAGGAGGGCCCTCGGGGCAGATACGCAGTATTTT. Translated, it gives CAPRTSRRALGADTQYF.

The V call is TRBV5-1, the J call TRBJ1-6; 7 bases map to TRBD1. V lost 4 bases and J lost 6; bases outside the gene matches: 7. This CDR3 comprises 15 residues. The V gene's germline CDR1 is SGHRS and CDR2 YFSETQ. The CDR3 DNA sequence: TGCGCCAGCAGCACCGGACAGGCACTTAATTCACCCCTCCACTTT. This translates into CASSTGQALNSPLHF.

This clonotype was counted ten times or more. This rearrangement joins TRBV12-3 or TRBV12-4 to TRBJ2-1; TRBD1 aligns across 12 bases. V trimming: 2 bases; J trimming: 7 bases; junction bases outside the gene matches: 6. This CDR3 is 16 amino acids long. CDR3: CASSLPGTGGWNEQFF. The CDR3 DNA follows: TGTGCCAGCAGTTTACCCGGGACAGGGGGCTGGAATGAGCAGTTCTTC.

The V and J genes are TRBV5-1 and TRBJ1-2; D gene ambiguous. The CDR3 loop spans 13 amino acids. V was trimmed by 0 bases and J by 8 bases, leaving 11 bases between them. Germline CDR1 is SGHRS and CDR2 is YFSETQ. CDR3 amino acids: CASSLGTDSGYTF. CDR3 nucleotides: TGCGCCAGCAGCTTGGGAACAGATAGCGGCTACACCTTC.

Many counts were recorded for this clonotype. This rearrangement joins TRBV6-5 to TRBJ1-5; D not certain. CDR1 is MNHEY and CDR2 is SVGAGI in the germline V gene. Between the trimmed V and J ends, which lost 1 base and 4 bases, there was a span of 8 bases. The CDR3 length is 14 residues. The CDR3 loop reads CASSYYQTNQPQHF. CDR3 nucleotides: TGTGCCAGCAGTTACTATCAGACTAATCAGCCCCAGCATTTT.

On this clonotype: Possible read error: a much larger clone is one base away. The CDR3 nucleotides read TGTGCCAGCTCACCAGGACTAGTTTACAATGAGCAGTACTTC. As protein: CASSPGLVYNEQYF. V usage is TRBV3-1 and J usage is TRBJ2-1; 7 bases fit TRBD2. TRBJ2-7 matches the DNA end more closely, so the J call is doubtful. Germline V lookup: CDR1 LGHDT, CDR2 YNNKEL (reference sequence). The CDR3 extends over 14 amino acids.

The table lists this clonotype with a few counts. This chain connects TRBV5-1 to TRBJ2-5; TRBD1 might be the D (6 bases). Per the germline V gene, CDR1 is SGHRS and CDR2 is YFSETQ. V lost 0 bases and J lost 11, with 17 bases in between. There are 14 residues in the CDR3. DNA for the CDR3: TGCGCCAGCAGCTTGGTTTCCTACAGGGATGAGCAGTACTTC. Amino acids: CASSLVSYRDEQYF.

In its sample, this clonotype was seen a few times. The chain is built from TRBV28 and TRBJ1-1, with D hard to call. V lost 2 bases and J lost 11, with 15 bases in between. CDR3 length: 13 amino acids. Germline assignment: CDR1 MDHEN and CDR2 SYDVKM. The CDR3 sequence is CASSLRQTTEAFF. The CDR3 DNA reads as TGTGCCAGCAGTTTAAGGCAAACCACAGAGGCTTTCTTT.

This clonotype showed up many times. This chain connects TRBV20-1 to TRBJ2-3; D gene ambiguous. The CDR3 loop spans 14 amino acids. Germline V CDR1 and CDR2: DFQATT, SNEGSKA (reference sequence). The ends were cut back, 3 bases at V and 4 bases at J, with 14 bases in the middle. The CDR3 DNA is TGCAGTGCTAGGCGCTCTCAAGGATCAGATACGCAGTATTTT. Protein product: CSARRSQGSDTQYF.

The V and J genes are TRBV24-1 and TRBJ1-1; tentatively, D is TRBD1 (6 bases). Looked up from germline, CDR1 is KGHDR and CDR2 is SFDVKD. Trimming took 7 bases from V and 0 from J, leaving 8 bases between them. The length of the CDR3 is 13 residues. DNA of the CDR3: TGTGCCACCAGGGACAGTCTGAACACTGAAGCTTTCTTT. This sequence encodes CATRDSLNTEAFF.

The chain combines TRBV27 with TRBJ2-2; 7 bases line up with TRBD1. Per germline, CDR1 MNHEY and CDR2 SMNVEV (reference sequence). This CDR3 spans 15 amino acids. Losses at the gene ends were 7 bases for V and 6 bases for J; bases not matched to a gene: 11. CDR3 amino acids: CASTQCRGIAGELFF. The CDR3 DNA sequence: TGTGCCAGCACACAGTGCAGGGGGATTGCCGGGGAGCTGTTTTTT.